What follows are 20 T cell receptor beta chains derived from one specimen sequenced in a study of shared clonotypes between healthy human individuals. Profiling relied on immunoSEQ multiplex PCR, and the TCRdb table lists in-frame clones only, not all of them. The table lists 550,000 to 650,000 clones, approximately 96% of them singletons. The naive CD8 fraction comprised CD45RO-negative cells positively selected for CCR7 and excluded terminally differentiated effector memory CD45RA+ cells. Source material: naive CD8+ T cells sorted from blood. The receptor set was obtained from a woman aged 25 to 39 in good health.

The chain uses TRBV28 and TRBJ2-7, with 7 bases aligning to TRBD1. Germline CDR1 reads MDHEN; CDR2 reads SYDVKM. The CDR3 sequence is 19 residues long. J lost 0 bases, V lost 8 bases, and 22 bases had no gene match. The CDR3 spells CASSQPRQGHPISSYEQYF. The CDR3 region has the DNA TGTGCCAGCTCCCAGCCCAGACAGGGTCATCCTATAAGCTCCTACGAGCAGTACTTC.

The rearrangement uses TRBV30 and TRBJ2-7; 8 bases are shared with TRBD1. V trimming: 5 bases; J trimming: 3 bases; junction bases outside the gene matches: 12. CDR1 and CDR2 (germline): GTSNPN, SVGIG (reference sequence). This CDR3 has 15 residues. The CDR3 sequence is CAWLTGTGGRYEQYF. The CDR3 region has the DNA TGTGCCTGGTTAACGGGGACAGGCGGACGCTACGAGCAGTACTTC.

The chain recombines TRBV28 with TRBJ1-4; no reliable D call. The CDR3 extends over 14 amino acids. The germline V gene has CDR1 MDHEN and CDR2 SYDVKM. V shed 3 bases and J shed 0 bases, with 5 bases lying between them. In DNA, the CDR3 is TGTGCCAGCAGTTTTCCAGCAACTAATGAAAAACTGTTTTTT. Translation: CASSFPATNEKLFF.

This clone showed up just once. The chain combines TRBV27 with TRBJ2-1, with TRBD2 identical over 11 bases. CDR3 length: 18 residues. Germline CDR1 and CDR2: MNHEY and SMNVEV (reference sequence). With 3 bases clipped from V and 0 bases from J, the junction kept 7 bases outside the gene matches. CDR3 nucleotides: TGTGCCAGCAGTTTTCTAGCGGGAGGAACCCGCTCCTACAATGAGCAGTTCTTC. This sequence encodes CASSFLAGGTRSYNEQFF.

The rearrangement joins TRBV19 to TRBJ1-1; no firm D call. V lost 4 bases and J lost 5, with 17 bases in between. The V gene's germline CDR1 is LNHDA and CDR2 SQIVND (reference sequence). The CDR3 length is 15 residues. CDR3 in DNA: TGTGCCAGTAGTACGCCAAGGGAGGGAGGGACTGAAGCTTTCTTT. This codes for CASSTPREGGTEAFF.

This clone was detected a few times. CDR3 sequence reads: CASLGETEAFF. CDR3 nucleotides: TGCGCCAGTTTGGGGGAGACTGAAGCTTTCTTT. The chain has TRBV5-1 and TRBJ1-1; D perhaps matches TRBD1 (5 bases). The germline gives CDR1 SGHRS, CDR2 YFSETQ. Trimming took off 8 bases at V and 5 bases at J, with 10 bases between the two ends. The CDR3 loop spans 11 amino acids.

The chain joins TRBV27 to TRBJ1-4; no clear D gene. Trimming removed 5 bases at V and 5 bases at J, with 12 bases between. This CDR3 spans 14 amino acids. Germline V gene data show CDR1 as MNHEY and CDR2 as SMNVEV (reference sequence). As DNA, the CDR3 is TGTGCCAGCAGTCTAATCGGCGGGAATGAAAAACTGTTTTTT. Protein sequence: CASSLIGGNEKLFF.

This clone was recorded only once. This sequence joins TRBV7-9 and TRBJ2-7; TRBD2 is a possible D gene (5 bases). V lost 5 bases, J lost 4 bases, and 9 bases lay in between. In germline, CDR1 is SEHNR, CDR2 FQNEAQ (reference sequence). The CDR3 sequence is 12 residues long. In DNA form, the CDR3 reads TGTGCCAGCAGCCCCGGGATTTACGAGCAGTACTTC. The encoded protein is CASSPGIYEQYF.

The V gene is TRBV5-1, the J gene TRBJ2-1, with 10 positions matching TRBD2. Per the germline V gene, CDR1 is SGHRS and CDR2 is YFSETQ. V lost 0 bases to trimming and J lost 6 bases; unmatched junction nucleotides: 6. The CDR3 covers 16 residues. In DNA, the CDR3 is TGCGCCAGCAGCTTGGGGGCTAGCGGGAGCGGCAATGAGCAGTTCTTC. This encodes CASSLGASGSGNEQFF. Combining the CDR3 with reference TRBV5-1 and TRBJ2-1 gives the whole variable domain KAGVTQTPRYLIKTRGQQVTLSCSPISGHRSVSWYQQTPGQGLQFLFEYFSETQRNKGNFPGRFSGRQFSNSRSEMNVSTLELGDSALYLCASSLGASGSGNEQFFGPGTRLTVL.

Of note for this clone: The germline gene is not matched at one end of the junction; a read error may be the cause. CDR3 bases: TGTGCCAGCGGTGAGACAGGGGGCGGATACGAGCAGTACTTC. Translating gives CASGETGGGYEQYF. The chain recombines TRBV6-1 with TRBJ2-7; 10 nucleotides agree with TRBD1. The CDR3 contains 14 residues. Germline V gene sequence: CDR1 MNHNS, CDR2 SASEGT.

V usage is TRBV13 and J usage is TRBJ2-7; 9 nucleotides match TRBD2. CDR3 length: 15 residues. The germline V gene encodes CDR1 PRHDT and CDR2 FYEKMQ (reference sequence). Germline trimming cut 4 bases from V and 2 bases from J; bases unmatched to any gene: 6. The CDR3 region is CASSYLASGAYEQYF. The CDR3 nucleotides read TGTGCCAGCAGCTACCTAGCTAGCGGGGCCTACGAGCAGTACTTC.

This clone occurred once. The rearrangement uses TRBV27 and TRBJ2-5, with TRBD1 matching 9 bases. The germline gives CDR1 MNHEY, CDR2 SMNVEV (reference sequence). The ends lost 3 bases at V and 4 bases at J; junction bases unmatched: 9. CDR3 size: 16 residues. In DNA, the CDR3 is TGTGCCAGCAGTTTCGGGACAGGGAGGACGGGAGAGACCCAGTACTTC. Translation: CASSFGTGRTGETQYF.

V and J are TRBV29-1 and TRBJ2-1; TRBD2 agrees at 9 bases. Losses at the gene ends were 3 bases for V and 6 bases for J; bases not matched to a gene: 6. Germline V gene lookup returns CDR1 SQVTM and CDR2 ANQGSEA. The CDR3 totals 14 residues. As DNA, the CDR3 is TGCAGCGTTGATGTGGGACTAGCATTCAATGAGCAGTTCTTC. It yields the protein CSVDVGLAFNEQFF.

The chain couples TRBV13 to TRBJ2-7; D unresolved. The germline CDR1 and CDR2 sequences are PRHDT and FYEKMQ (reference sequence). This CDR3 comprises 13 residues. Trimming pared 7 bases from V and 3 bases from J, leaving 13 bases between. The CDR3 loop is CASNSRRGYEQYF. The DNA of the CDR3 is TGTGCCAGCAACTCCCGGAGAGGCTACGAGCAGTACTTC.

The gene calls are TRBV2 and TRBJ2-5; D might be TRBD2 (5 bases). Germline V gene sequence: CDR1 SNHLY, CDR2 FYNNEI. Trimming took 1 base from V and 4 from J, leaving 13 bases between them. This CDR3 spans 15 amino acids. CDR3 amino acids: CASSEDPSGRETQYF. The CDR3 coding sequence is TGTGCCAGCAGTGAAGATCCCAGCGGCCGAGAGACCCAGTACTTC.

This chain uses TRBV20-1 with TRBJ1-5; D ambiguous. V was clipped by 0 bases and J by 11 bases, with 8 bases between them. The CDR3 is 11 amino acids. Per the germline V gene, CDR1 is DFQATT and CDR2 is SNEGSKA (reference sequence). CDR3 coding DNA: TGCAGTGCTAGAGAGCTCACGACCCAGCATTTT. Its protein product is CSARELTTQHF.

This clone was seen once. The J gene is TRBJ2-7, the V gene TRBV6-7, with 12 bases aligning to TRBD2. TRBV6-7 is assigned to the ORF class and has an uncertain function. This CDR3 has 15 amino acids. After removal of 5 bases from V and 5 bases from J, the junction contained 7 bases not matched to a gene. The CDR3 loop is CASSPSGRVLDEQYF. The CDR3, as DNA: TGTGCCAGCAGTCCTAGCGGGAGGGTTCTGGACGAGCAGTACTTC.

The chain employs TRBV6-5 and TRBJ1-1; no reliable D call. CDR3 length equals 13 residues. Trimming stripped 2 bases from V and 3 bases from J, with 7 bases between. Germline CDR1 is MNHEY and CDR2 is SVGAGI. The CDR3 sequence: CASSYGKDTEAFF. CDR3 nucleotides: TGTGCCAGCAGTTACGGGAAAGACACTGAAGCTTTCTTT.

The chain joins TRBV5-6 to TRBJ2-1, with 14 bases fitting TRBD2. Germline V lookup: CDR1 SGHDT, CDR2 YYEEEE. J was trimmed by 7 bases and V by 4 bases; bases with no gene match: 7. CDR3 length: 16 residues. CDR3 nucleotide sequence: TGTGCCAGCAGCACCGGGACTAGCGGGAGTTGGAATGAGCAGTTCTTC. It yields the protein CASSTGTSGSWNEQFF.

The DNA for the CDR3 is TGTGCCAGCAGTTTACTAGCGTACACCGGGGAGCTGTTTTTT. It encodes CASSLLAYTGELFF. V usage is TRBV28 and J usage is TRBJ2-2; tentative D call: TRBD2 (6 bases). Germline CDR1 reads MDHEN; CDR2 reads SYDVKM. The CDR3 sequence is 14 residues long. V lost 2 bases to trimming and J lost 3 bases, with 7 bases between them. Full variable domain (missing parts from reference TRBV28 and TRBJ2-2): DVKVTQSSRYLVKRTGEKVFLECVQDMDHENMFWYRQDPGLGLRLIYFSYDVKMKEKGDIPEGYSVSREKKERFSLILESASTNQTSMYLCASSLLAYTGELFFGEGSRLTVL.